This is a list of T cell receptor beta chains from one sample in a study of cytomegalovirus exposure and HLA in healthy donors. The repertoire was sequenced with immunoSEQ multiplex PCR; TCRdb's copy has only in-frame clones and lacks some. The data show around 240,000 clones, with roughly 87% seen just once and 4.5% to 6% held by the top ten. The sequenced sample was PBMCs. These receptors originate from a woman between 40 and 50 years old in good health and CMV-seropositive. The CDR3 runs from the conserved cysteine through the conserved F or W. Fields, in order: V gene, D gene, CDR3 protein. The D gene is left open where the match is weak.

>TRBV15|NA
CATSTKSADTQYF
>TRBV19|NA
CASSIDPPVSGNTIYF
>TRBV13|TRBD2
CASSPRLAGSYNEQFF
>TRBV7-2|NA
CASSINREGGYTF
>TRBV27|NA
CASSPSVGIYTF
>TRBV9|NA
CASSVDPSSSYNEQFF
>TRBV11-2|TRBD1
CASSLGQGGLAFF
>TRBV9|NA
CASSGPYSNQPQHF
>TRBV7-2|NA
CASSLKSVGGDPLAYEQYF
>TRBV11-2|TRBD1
CASSLAGGLTEAFF
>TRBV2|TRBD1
CASTGTAYQPQHF
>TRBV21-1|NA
CASSNAGLRGNIQYF
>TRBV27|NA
CASSPNSGVNEKLFF
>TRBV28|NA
CASRPGGETEAFF
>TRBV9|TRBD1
CASSVEGGGDNSPLHF
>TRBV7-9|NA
CSSSLVLTEAFF
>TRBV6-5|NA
CASSSGAGAEEKLFF
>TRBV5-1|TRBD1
CASSPRGDRGDGYTF
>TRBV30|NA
CAWSVGGSTDTQYF
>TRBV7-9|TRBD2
CASSLGGRGNTGELFF
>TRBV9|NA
CASSVAAGAGANVLTF
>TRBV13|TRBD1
CASSWTGEAFF
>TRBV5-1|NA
CASSSPPTGELFF
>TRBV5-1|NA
CASSLGTTVRNEQFF
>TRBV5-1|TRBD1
CASSLDGTGIDEQFF
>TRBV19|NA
CATTPPGHLNTEAFF
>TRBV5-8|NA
CASSLGQQDQPQHF
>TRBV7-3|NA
CASSLTPTGKNTEAFF
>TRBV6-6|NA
CASRQHQDFTQYF
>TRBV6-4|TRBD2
CASSDSSGGDYNEQFF
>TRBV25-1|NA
CASSPAGSGGNTIYF
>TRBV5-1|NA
CASSLARAGHSNYGYTF
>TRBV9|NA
CASSPRPPEANEKLFF
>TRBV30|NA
CAWSVRGNTEAFF
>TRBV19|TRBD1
CASSIDRGQGYGYTF
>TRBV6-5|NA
CASRKGQQSYEQYF
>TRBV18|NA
CASSPPDRYNEQFF